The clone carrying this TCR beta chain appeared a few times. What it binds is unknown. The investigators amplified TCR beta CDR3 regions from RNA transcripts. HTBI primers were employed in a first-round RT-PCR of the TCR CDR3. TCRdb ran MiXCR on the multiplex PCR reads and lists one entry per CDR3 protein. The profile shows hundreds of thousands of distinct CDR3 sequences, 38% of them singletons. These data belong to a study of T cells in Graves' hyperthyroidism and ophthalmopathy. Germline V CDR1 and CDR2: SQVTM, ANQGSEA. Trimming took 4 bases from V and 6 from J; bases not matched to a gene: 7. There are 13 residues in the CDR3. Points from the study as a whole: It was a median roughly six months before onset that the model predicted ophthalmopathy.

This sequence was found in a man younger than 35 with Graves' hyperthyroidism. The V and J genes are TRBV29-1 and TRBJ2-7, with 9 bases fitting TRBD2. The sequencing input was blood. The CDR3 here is CSVVAGALGEQYF. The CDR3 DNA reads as TGCAGCGTTGTAGCGGGAGCCCTCGGCGAGCAGTACTTC.